This is a list of T cell receptor beta chains from one sample in a study of control samples from healthy donors and cancer patients. This table comes from immunoSEQ multiplex PCR, and its TCRdb copy is limited to in-frame clones, with some not included. The sample lists 120,000 or so clones, approximately 92% occurring once. The source material was PBMCs. These receptors originate from a man older than 75 with head and neck cancer. Each CDR3 is given with its conserved first and last residue.

v_gene: TRBV30
j_gene: TRBJ2-3
CDR3aa: CAWSVRWGGGKDTQYF

v_gene: TRBV30
j_gene: TRBJ2-5
CDR3aa: CAWSVIMGGGQTQYF

v_gene: TRBV28
j_gene: TRBJ1-1
CDR3aa: CASSPPHRRITEAFF

v_gene: TRBV7-6
j_gene: TRBJ2-3
CDR3aa: CASSPGTTGTDTQYF

v_gene: TRBV7-9
j_gene: TRBJ2-6
CDR3aa: CAIWLGAREVGANVLTF

v_gene: TRBV19
j_gene: TRBJ2-2
CDR3aa: CASSPSYTGELFF

v_gene: TRBV7-8
j_gene: TRBJ2-1
CDR3aa: CASSFANEQFF

v_gene: TRBV5-1
j_gene: TRBJ2-2
CDR3aa: CASSLTATNTGELFF

v_gene: TRBV19
j_gene: TRBJ2-7
CDR3aa: CASSQGTGFAYEQYF

v_gene: TRBV5-1
j_gene: TRBJ2-5
CDR3aa: CASSFSGLAGGKEETQYF

v_gene: TRBV4-2
j_gene: TRBJ2-5
CDR3aa: CASSRGSGETGQETQYF

v_gene: TRBV9
j_gene: TRBJ1-2
CDR3aa: CASSDYRTPNYGYTF

v_gene: TRBV10-3
j_gene: TRBJ1-2
CDR3aa: CATDTGQGRPNYGYTF

v_gene: TRBV5-5
j_gene: TRBJ1-1
CDR3aa: CASSASGRENTEAFF

v_gene: TRBV10-3
j_gene: TRBJ1-1
CDR3aa: CAISGDRVMNTEAFF

v_gene: TRBV9
j_gene: TRBJ2-5
CDR3aa: CASSPGTSGVETQYF

v_gene: TRBV19
j_gene: TRBJ2-7
CDR3aa: CASRLGQGYEQYF

v_gene: TRBV6-5
j_gene: TRBJ1-1
CDR3aa: CASSRATEAEAFF

v_gene: TRBV3-1/TRBV3-2
j_gene: TRBJ1-1
CDR3aa: CASSQDGRKAFF

v_gene: TRBV12-3/TRBV12-4
j_gene: TRBJ2-1
CDR3aa: CASSFRGGPQFF

v_gene: TRBV29-1
j_gene: TRBJ1-3
CDR3aa: CSVDWGIGNTIYF

v_gene: TRBV2
j_gene: TRBJ2-7
CDR3aa: CASSETWSGGLSYEQYF

v_gene: TRBV6-5
j_gene: TRBJ2-5
CDR3aa: CASSPGLAAETQYF

v_gene: TRBV10-2
j_gene: TRBJ1-3
CDR3aa: CASSQNSGNTIYF

v_gene: TRBV30
j_gene: TRBJ2-5
CDR3aa: CAWTSGGALETQYF

v_gene: TRBV5-1
j_gene: TRBJ2-7
CDR3aa: CASSLASGTGIYYEQYF

v_gene: TRBV6-5
j_gene: TRBJ2-7
CDR3aa: CACRGLQTYEQYF

v_gene: TRBV2
j_gene: TRBJ2-1
CDR3aa: CAREGTTYNEQFF

v_gene: TRBV18
j_gene: TRBJ1-6
CDR3aa: CASSRDGQGNSPLHF